These 22 T cell receptor beta chains were sequenced from one sample in a study of T cell repertoires in MIS-A myocarditis. Here immunoSEQ multiplex PCR was the method, and the copy in TCRdb shows in-frame clones only, minus some. This sample has 10,000 to 13,000 clones, with 65% to 90% found just once. Sequenced sample: right ventricle heart tissue obtained at autopsy. The origin of the receptors is a man younger than 35 with fulminant myocarditis from multisystem inflammatory syndrome in adults (MIS-A) after COVID-19.

The rearrangement links TRBV6-5 to TRBJ1-2, with a tentative D call TRBD1 (5 bases). V lost 7 bases and J 8 bases, leaving 23 bases between the germline ends. Germline CDR1 and CDR2: MNHEY and SVGAGI. There are 15 residues in the CDR3. The CDR3 DNA follows: TGTGCCAGCATGACCTACGACAGACCTCTGGGCGGCTACACCTTC. Its translation is CASMTYDRPLGGYTF.

V and J are TRBV5-5 and TRBJ1-2; 8 bases map to TRBD1. The CDR3 totals 18 residues. Germline assignment: CDR1 SGHKS and CDR2 YYEKEE (reference sequence). With 2 bases clipped from V and 5 bases from J, the junction kept 17 bases outside the gene matches. The CDR3 reads CASSFFSGGFGGSYGYTF. As DNA, the CDR3 is TGTGCCAGCAGCTTTTTCTCAGGGGGCTTCGGAGGGTCTTATGGCTACACCTTC.

The chain employs TRBV10-3 and TRBJ2-7; no firm D call. This CDR3 spans 13 amino acids. Germline V gene data show CDR1 as ENHRY and CDR2 as SYGVKD. V lost 7 bases and J lost 3, with 13 bases in between. CDR3 sequence: CAIMGGRGYEQYF. In DNA, the CDR3 is TGTGCCATCATGGGCGGAAGAGGCTACGAGCAGTACTTC.

The CDR3 DNA follows: TGTGCCAGCAGCCAGGGTCAGGGGAACACTGAAGCTTTCTTT. Its protein is CASSQGQGNTEAFF. The chain couples TRBV14 to TRBJ1-1, with a weak D call TRBD1 (5 bases). V gave up 3 bases and J gave up 1 base, with 9 bases separating them. Germline CDR1 SGHDN, CDR2 FVKESK. CDR3 length equals 14 residues. The whole variable domain, remainder taken from reference TRBV14 and TRBJ1-1, is EAGVTQFPSHSVIEKGQTVTLRCDPISGHDNLYWYRRVMGKEIKFLLHFVKESKQDESGMPNNRFLAERTGGTYSTLKVQPAELEDSGVYFCASSQGQGNTEAFFGQGTRLTVV.

This chain links TRBV4-2 with TRBJ2-7; D is unclear. The CDR3 covers 14 residues. From germline, CDR1 is LGHNA and CDR2 YNFKEQ. V was clipped by 4 bases and J by 6 bases, with 16 bases between them. CDR3 sequence: CASSPDRLVTEQYF. The CDR3 nucleotides are TGTGCCAGCAGCCCTGACCGCTTGGTTACCGAGCAGTACTTC.

V and J are TRBV9 and TRBJ2-3; TRBD2 matches 12 bases. The CDR3 is 15 residues long. Per the germline V gene, CDR1 is SGDLS and CDR2 is YYNGEE. V lost 3 bases, J lost 7 bases, and 6 bases stayed unmatched. In nucleotides, the CDR3 is TGTGCCAGCAGCGGTCTAGCGGGAGGGCCAAATACGCAGTATTTT. This sequence encodes CASSGLAGGPNTQYF.

This clone was detected only a few times. The CDR3 DNA reads as TGTGCCGGGACAGGGGCTCAGGGTGAAGCTTTCTTT. Amino acid sequence: CAGTGAQGEAFF. The chain uses TRBV30 and TRBJ1-1, with 10 bases aligning to TRBD1. After removal of 8 bases from V and 7 bases from J, the junction contained 7 bases not matched to a gene. The CDR3 length is 12 residues. CDR1 and CDR2 from the germline V gene are GTSNPN and SVGIG (reference sequence).

On this clone itself: Relative to the germline gene, one junction end is altered; a read error may explain this. The chain is built from TRBV28 and TRBJ2-5; 8 nucleotides agree with TRBD2. CDR3 length: 15 residues. The germline CDR1 and CDR2 sequences are MDHEN and SYDVKM. This CDR3 reads CASSSPFRGLALLNF. In nucleotides, the CDR3 is TGTGCCAGCAGTTCCCCCTTCCGAGGACTAGCCCTACTAAACTTC.

This clone was recorded a few times. Written as DNA, the CDR3 is TGTGCCAGCACCTACTTAGGTTCGGGAGTGGTGATTGATGAGCAGTTCTTC. Protein sequence: CASTYLGSGVVIDEQFF. This chain uses TRBV11-2 with TRBJ2-1, with TRBD2 as a possible D gene (6 bases). This CDR3 is 17 amino acids long. Germline lookup yields CDR1 SGHAT and CDR2 FQNNGV. V shed 7 bases and J shed 8 bases, with 27 bases lying between them.

The rearrangement links TRBV5-1 to TRBJ1-1; TRBD1 is a possible D gene (6 bases). V gave up 4 bases and J gave up 1 base, with 23 bases separating them. The CDR3 consists of 18 residues. Germline CDR1 reads SGHRS; CDR2 reads YFSETQ. The chain's CDR3 is CASSKGLMGGATNTEAFF. DNA for the CDR3: TGCGCCAGCAGCAAGGGCTTGATGGGGGGGGCAACGAACACTGAAGCTTTCTTT.

This rearrangement joins TRBV5-5 to TRBJ2-7; 7 bases line up with TRBD1. The CDR3 runs 14 residues. Losses at the gene ends were 4 bases for V and 2 bases for J; bases not matched to a gene: 6. Germline CDR1 is SGHKS and CDR2 is YYEKEE (reference sequence). The CDR3 spells CASSVWTGPYEQYF. The CDR3 bases are TGTGCCAGCAGCGTCTGGACAGGCCCCTACGAGCAGTACTTC.

The rearrangement links TRBV19 to TRBJ1-3; D is unclear. From germline, CDR1 is LNHDA and CDR2 SQIVND (reference sequence). This CDR3 is 14 amino acids long. Deletions cut 3 bases from V and 2 bases from J, with 8 bases between. For the CDR3, the DNA is TGTGCCAGTAGTATGGAGGTAACTGGAAACACCATATATTTT. Translated: CASSMEVTGNTIYF.

This clone was counted a few times. Other DNA variants within this sample encode the same CDR3. The V call is TRBV9, the J call TRBJ1-3, with D perhaps matching TRBD1 (5 bases). The CDR3 is 15 residues long. Germline-derived CDR1 and CDR2 are SGDLS and YYNGEE. Trimming shortened V by 5 bases and J by 0 bases, and 12 bases separated the two germline ends. For the CDR3, the DNA is TGTGCCAGCAGTGGCAGGGTAAACTCTGGAAACACCATATATTTT. Its translation is CASSGRVNSGNTIYF.

The rearrangement links TRBV10-3 to TRBJ2-7; 10 bases map to TRBD2. V shed 7 bases, J shed 3 bases, and the junction held 3 bases outside the gene matches. The CDR3 consists of 13 residues. Germline V gene lookup returns CDR1 ENHRY and CDR2 SYGVKD. CDR3 sequence (DNA): TGTGCCATCACGGTAGCGGGAGGCTACGAGCAGTACTTC. It is translated as CAITVAGGYEQYF.

V and J are TRBV7-8 and TRBJ1-1; tentative D call: TRBD1 (6 bases). The CDR3 is 14 amino acids. V was pared by 5 bases and J by 11 bases, with 21 bases between. Germline V gives CDR1 SGHVS, CDR2 FQNEAQ. The CDR3 coding sequence is TGTGCCAGCAGCCCTTACTCATACAGGGCTGGGGCTTTCTTT. This translates into CASSPYSYRAGAFF.

This sequence joins TRBV6-2 or TRBV6-3 and TRBJ2-7, with D unresolved. Germline CDR1 and CDR2: MNHEY and SVGEGT. The CDR3 is 13 residues long. Trimming stripped 4 bases from V and 0 bases from J, with 7 bases between. DNA for the CDR3: TGTGCCAGCAGTTCCCTTAGCTCCTACGAGCAGTACTTC. Encoded protein: CASSSLSSYEQYF.

CDR3 in amino acids: CATSRGTGGRNQPQHF. The CDR3 bases are TGTGCCACCAGCAGAGGGACAGGGGGACGAAATCAGCCCCAGCATTTT. The V gene is TRBV15, the J gene TRBJ1-5; 10 bases align to TRBD1. Unmatched junction bases numbered 4, after V lost 1 base and J lost 4 bases. In germline, CDR1 is LNHNV, CDR2 YYDKDF (reference sequence). The CDR3 runs 16 residues.

V is TRBV29-1 and J is TRBJ1-4; no clear D. The germline CDR1 and CDR2 sequences are SQVTM and ANQGSEA. CDR3 length: 13 amino acids. Trimming left V 3 bases short and J 0 bases short, with 5 bases between. CDR3 sequence: CSVDPATNEKLFF. In DNA form, the CDR3 reads TGCAGCGTTGATCCAGCAACTAATGAAAAACTGTTTTTT. Drawing the rest from reference TRBV29-1 and TRBJ1-4, the complete variable domain is SAVISQKPSRDICQRGTSLTIQCQVDSQVTMMFWYRQQPGQSLTLIATANQGSEATYESGFVIDKFPISRPNLTFSTLTVSNMSPEDSSIYLCSVDPATNEKLFFGSGTQLSVL.

The genes are TRBV5-5 and TRBJ1-1; D not certain. This CDR3 is built from 16 residues. V lost 0 bases to trimming and J lost 4 bases, with 16 bases between them. Germline CDR1 SGHKS, CDR2 YYEKEE (reference sequence). The CDR3 is CASSLADWGWSTEAFF. The CDR3, as DNA: TGTGCCAGCAGCTTGGCCGATTGGGGTTGGAGCACTGAAGCTTTCTTT.

This chain joins TRBV18 and TRBJ2-1; 11 nucleotides align to TRBD2. There are 17 residues in the CDR3. Trimming at V came to 6 bases and at J to 4 bases, leaving 11 bases not matched to a gene. Germline CDR1 KGHSH, CDR2 LQKENI. The CDR3 nucleotides are TGTGCCAGCTCTGGGTATGGGACTAGCGGACCTTACAATGAGCAGTTCTTC. This sequence encodes CASSGYGTSGPYNEQFF.

This chain uses TRBV5-1 with TRBJ1-2; 7 nucleotides agree with TRBD1. Germline lookup yields CDR1 SGHRS and CDR2 YFSETQ. V dropped 0 bases and J dropped 4; count of bases not matched to a gene: 12. The CDR3 is 17 residues long. The CDR3 sequence is CASSLAGDSRTGYGYTF. The CDR3 DNA reads TGCGCCAGCAGCTTGGCCGGGGACAGCCGAACGGGCTATGGCTACACCTTC.

V usage is TRBV15 and J usage is TRBJ1-1; 9 nucleotides align to TRBD1. Unmatched junction bases numbered 14, after V lost 7 bases and J lost 11 bases. Germline loops: CDR1 LNHNV, CDR2 YYDKDF (reference sequence). The length of the CDR3 is 14 residues. The CDR3 sequence: CATMTGQGTKGAFF. CDR3 nucleotides: TGTGCCACCATGACGGGACAGGGAACTAAGGGGGCTTTCTTT.